Listed here are 5 T cell receptor beta chains from one sample, sequenced in a study of blood T cell repertoires in COVID-19. The table came from immunoSEQ multiplex PCR; TCRdb's copy has only in-frame clones and leaves some out. Among 150,000 or so clones listed, just under 85% were seen once. The sequencing sample was made of peripheral blood. Receptor source: a man aged 35 to 55 who had recovered from COVID-19.

The rearrangement links TRBV6-5 to TRBJ2-7; no firm D call. Germline V gene data show CDR1 as MNHEY and CDR2 as SVGAGI. This CDR3 contains 14 residues. V was cut by 6 bases and J by 1 base, with 13 bases left in between. The CDR3 bases are TGTGCCAGCAGATTGTCACACGGGTCCTACGAGCAGTACTTC. This codes for CASRLSHGSYEQYF.

This clone has only a few counts. V gene TRBV27 combines with J gene TRBJ2-7, with no clear D. CDR1 MNHEY and CDR2 SMNVEV come from the germline V gene (reference sequence). The germline V and J ends were trimmed by 6 bases and 2 bases, with 11 bases remaining between them. CDR3 size: 13 residues. For the CDR3, the DNA is TGTGCCAGCAGGAGGCAGTCAACCTACGAGCAGTACTTC. It codes for CASRRQSTYEQYF.

This clone was recorded once. The chain has TRBV27 and TRBJ2-7; a possible D gene is TRBD1 (6 bases). The CDR3 contains 15 residues. V was trimmed by 5 bases and J by 3 bases, leaving 17 bases between them. Germline values: CDR1 MNHEY, CDR2 SMNVEV (reference sequence). CDR3 loop: CASSPQQGADYEQYF. The CDR3 DNA sequence: TGTGCCAGCAGTCCCCAACAGGGAGCGGACTACGAGCAGTACTTC.

This chain joins TRBV11-2 and TRBJ1-2; D is possibly TRBD1 (6 bases). This CDR3 is built from 13 residues. V gave up 0 bases and J gave up 8 bases, with 10 bases separating them. The germline V gene has CDR1 SGHAT and CDR2 FQNNGV. The DNA for the CDR3 is TGTGCCAGCAGCTTAGACAGGGGAAGAGGCTACACCTTC. Translating gives CASSLDRGRGYTF. Filled out from reference TRBV11-2 and TRBJ1-2, the complete variable domain reads EAGVAQSPRYKIIEKRQSVAFWCNPISGHATLYWYQQILGQGPKLLIQFQNNGVVDDSQLPKDRFSAERLKGVDSTLKIQPAKLEDSAVYLCASSLDRGRGYTFGSGTRLTVV.

The J gene is TRBJ1-5, the V gene TRBV10-3; D remains unclear. CDR1 and CDR2 from the germline V gene are ENHRY and SYGVKD. The CDR3 extends over 17 amino acids. Trimming pared 0 bases from V and 0 bases from J, leaving 12 bases between. The CDR3 loop reads CAISESAATYSNQPQHF. The DNA for the CDR3 is TGTGCCATCAGTGAGTCAGCGGCCACGTATAGCAATCAGCCCCAGCATTTT.